This T cell receptor beta chain derives from a study of naive and memory T cell subsets. Study-wide results and caveats: Gini index rose across naive, CM, EM and EMRA in CD4 and CD8. Especially in CD8 cells, naive repertoires contained a few larger clonotypes, possibly CD45RA-re-expressing memory cells.

On this clonotype: Its matching antigen is unknown. This could be a read error, since a much larger clone is one nucleotide away.

Cells stained for CD3, CD4, CD8, CD45RA, CD27 and viability were sorted into four CD45RA/CD27 subsets. The CDR3 length is 14 residues. The germline V gene encodes CDR1 DFQATT and CDR2 SNEGSKA (reference sequence). Two oligonucleotides, mixed equimolar, formed the beta constant-region primer covering TRBC1 and TRBC2. TCRdb reprocessed the UMI-ligation and nested PCR reads with MiXCR, giving one entry per CDR3 protein. The data hold 150,000 or so distinct CDR3 sequences, with 15% to 20% observed a single time. The origin of this receptor is a human donor in good health. The V call is TRBV20-1, the J call TRBJ2-7; 11 nucleotides agree with TRBD2. Sequencing used naive CD4+ T cells from blood. In DNA, the CDR3 is TGCAGTGTTAGACTCACTAGCGGGAGCTACGAGCAGTACTTC. Amino acid sequence: CSVRLTSGSYEQYF.